What follows are 5 T cell receptor beta chains derived from one specimen sequenced in a study of T cell repertoires in cytomegalovirus infection. Which antigens these TCRs recognize remains unknown. One entry per CDR3 protein results from TCRdb running MiXCR on the reads. The sample includes about 350,000 distinct CDR3 sequences, about 35% seen only once; the top ten take roughly 13%. The sequences come from cultured PBMCs, collected from culture after CMV antigen stimulation. The source of these receptors is a human donor in good health (CMV status not recorded). Some clones in this sample may be carry-over from other donors' samples.

This clonotype was recorded at least ten times. The V call is TRBV7-9, the J call TRBJ2-7, with 8 bases lining up with TRBD2. CDR1 SEHNR and CDR2 FQNEAQ come from the germline V gene (reference sequence). CDR3 length: 14 amino acids. J gave up 5 bases and V 1 base, and 4 bases lay outside the gene matches. This CDR3 reads CASSLELAANEQYF. The CDR3 nucleotides are TGTGCCAGCAGCTTAGAACTAGCGGCCAACGAGCAGTACTTC.

J is TRBJ2-1 and V is TRBV7-2; perhaps TRBD1 as D (7 bases). CDR1 is SGHTA, CDR2 FQGNSA, per germline. V was pared by 5 bases and J by 3 bases, with 14 bases between. The CDR3 sequence is 15 residues long. Here the CDR3 DNA reads TGTGCCAGCAGCGATGGGGGGACAGTCTACAATGAGCAGTTCTTC. It specifies CASSDGGTVYNEQFF.

This clonotype appeared many times. The chain has TRBV10-3 and TRBJ1-3; D is uncertain. V was clipped by 11 bases and J by 0 bases, with 20 bases between them. Germline CDR1 and CDR2: ENHRY and SYGVKD. The CDR3 spans 16 residues. The CDR3 region has the DNA TGTGCCCTGTGGGCGGGTAATAGCTTCTCTGGAAACACCATATATTTT. Its translation is CALWAGNSFSGNTIYF.

This clonotype has more than one count but fewer than ten. The chain links TRBV19 to TRBJ2-4, with unresolved D. V shed 5 bases and J shed 0 bases, with 8 bases lying between them. The CDR3 extends over 14 amino acids. The germline CDR1 and CDR2 sequences are LNHDA and SQIVND (reference sequence). The CDR3 DNA is TGTGCCAGTAGTTGGCTCATAGCCAAAAACATTCAGTACTTC. Translated, it gives CASSWLIAKNIQYF.

This clonotype was counted between two and nine times. The chain employs TRBV6-6 and TRBJ2-1; maybe TRBD2 (7 bases). The V gene lost 5 bases and the J gene lost 8 bases, with 25 bases spanning the gap. The CDR3 covers 17 residues. Germline-derived CDR1 and CDR2 are MNHNY and SVGAGI (reference sequence). DNA for the CDR3: TGTGCCAGCAGTGATTTTTTGCGGGGGCTTGCGGGAGATGAGCAGTTCTTC. It is translated as CASSDFLRGLAGDEQFF.